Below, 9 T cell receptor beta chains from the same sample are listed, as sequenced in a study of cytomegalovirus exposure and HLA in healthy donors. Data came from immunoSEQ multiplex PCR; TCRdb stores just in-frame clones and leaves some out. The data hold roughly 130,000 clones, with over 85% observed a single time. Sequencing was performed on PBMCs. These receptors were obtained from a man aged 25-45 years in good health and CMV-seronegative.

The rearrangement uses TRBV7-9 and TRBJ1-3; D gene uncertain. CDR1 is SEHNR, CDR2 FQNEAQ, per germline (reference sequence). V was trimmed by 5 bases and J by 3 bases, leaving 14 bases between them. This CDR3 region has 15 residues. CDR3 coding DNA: TGTGCCAGCAGCCTCCCGACTAACTATGGAAACACCATATATTTT. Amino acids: CASSLPTNYGNTIYF.

The CDR3 region has the DNA TGTGCCATTCGGTTGGGCATTCCGACCTACGAGCAGTACTTC. Residues: CAIRLGIPTYEQYF. The chain employs TRBV10-3 and TRBJ2-7; D ambiguous. The ends were cut back, 9 bases at V and 2 bases at J, with 17 bases in the middle. This CDR3 has 14 amino acids. Germline V gene lookup returns CDR1 ENHRY and CDR2 SYGVKD.

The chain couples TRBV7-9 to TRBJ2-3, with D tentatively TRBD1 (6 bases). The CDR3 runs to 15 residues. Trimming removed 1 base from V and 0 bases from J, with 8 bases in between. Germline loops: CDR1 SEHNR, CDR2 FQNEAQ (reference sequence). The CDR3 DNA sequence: TGTGCCAGCAGCTTAGAACAGGGCAGCACAGATACGCAGTATTTT. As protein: CASSLEQGSTDTQYF.

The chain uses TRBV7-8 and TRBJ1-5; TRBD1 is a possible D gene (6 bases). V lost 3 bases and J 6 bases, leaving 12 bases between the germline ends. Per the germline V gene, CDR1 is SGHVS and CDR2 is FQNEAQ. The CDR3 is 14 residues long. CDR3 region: CASSFLGAFQPQHF. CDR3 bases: TGTGCCAGCAGCTTTTTGGGGGCCTTTCAGCCCCAGCATTTT.

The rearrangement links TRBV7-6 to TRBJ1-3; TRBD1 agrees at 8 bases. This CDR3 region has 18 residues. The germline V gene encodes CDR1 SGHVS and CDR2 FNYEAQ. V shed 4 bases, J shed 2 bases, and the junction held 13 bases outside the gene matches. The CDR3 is CASSSTWGQGAPGNTIYF. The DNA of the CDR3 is TGTGCCAGCAGCTCGACGTGGGGCCAGGGGGCTCCTGGAAACACCATATATTTT.

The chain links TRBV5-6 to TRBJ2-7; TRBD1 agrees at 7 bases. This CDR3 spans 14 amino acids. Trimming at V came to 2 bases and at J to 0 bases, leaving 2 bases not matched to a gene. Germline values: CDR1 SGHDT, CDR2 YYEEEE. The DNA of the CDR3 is TGTGCCAGCAGCTTTGGGACAGCCTCCTACGAGCAGTACTTC. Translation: CASSFGTASYEQYF.

CDR3 bases: TGCGCCAGCAGCTTGTTCGGACAGGGAGGAGGTAATCCCGGCCTAGAGACCCAGTACTTC. Translated: CASSLFGQGGGNPGLETQYF. V gene TRBV5-1 combines with J gene TRBJ2-5; 8 bases match TRBD1. With V trimmed by 1 base and J by 4 bases, 21 bases remained unmatched. This CDR3 has 20 residues. CDR1 SGHRS and CDR2 YFSETQ come from the germline V gene.

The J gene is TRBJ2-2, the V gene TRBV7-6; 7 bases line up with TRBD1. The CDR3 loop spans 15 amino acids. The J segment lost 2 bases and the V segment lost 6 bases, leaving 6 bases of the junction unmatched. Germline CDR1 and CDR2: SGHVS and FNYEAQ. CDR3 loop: CASSATGVNTGELFF. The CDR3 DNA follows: TGTGCCAGCAGTGCAACAGGGGTTAACACCGGGGAGCTGTTTTTT.

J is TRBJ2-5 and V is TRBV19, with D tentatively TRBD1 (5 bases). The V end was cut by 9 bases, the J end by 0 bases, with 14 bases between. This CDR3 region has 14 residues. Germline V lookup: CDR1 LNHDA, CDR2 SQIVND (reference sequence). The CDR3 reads CASKTTVNQETQYF. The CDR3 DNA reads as TGTGCCAGCAAAACGACAGTTAACCAAGAGACCCAGTACTTC.